Shown below are 4 T cell receptor beta chains from a single sample sequenced in a study of T cell responses to AZD1222 COVID-19 vaccine. Profiled with immunoSEQ multiplex PCR; TCRdb holds only in-frame clones, not every one. This sample carries some 120,000 clones, 85% to 90% of them seen once, and the ten largest clones take around 10%. The material was peripheral blood, obtained on day 0 of AZD1222 vaccination. These receptors were taken from an adult in good health.

The chain carries TRBV5-4 and TRBJ2-7; D possibly corresponds to TRBD2 (6 bases). The V gene's germline CDR1 is SGHNT and CDR2 YYREEE (reference sequence). This CDR3 spans 14 amino acids. Trimming pared 4 bases from V and 0 bases from J, leaving 11 bases between. The CDR3 loop is CASSAGTGSYEQYF. CDR3 nucleotide sequence: TGTGCCAGCAGCGCGGGGACGGGCTCCTACGAGCAGTACTTC.

The chain has TRBV18 and TRBJ1-5; 7 bases are shared with TRBD1. The length of the CDR3 is 13 residues. Looked up from germline, CDR1 is KGHSH and CDR2 is LQKENI. Trimming at V came to 3 bases and at J to 5 bases, leaving 1 base not matched to a gene. The CDR3 DNA sequence: TGTGCCAGCTCACCCGGGACAGATCAGCCCCAGCATTTT. Protein: CASSPGTDQPQHF.

This clone was counted once. This sequence joins TRBV5-5 and TRBJ2-7; the match to TRBD1 covers 8 bases. CDR1 and CDR2 (germline): SGHKS, YYEKEE (reference sequence). V was pared by 2 bases and J by 7 bases, with 5 bases of the junction left unmatched. The CDR3 is 13 amino acids. The CDR3 spells CASSFTGGGEQYF. The CDR3 DNA follows: TGTGCCAGCAGCTTTACAGGGGGTGGAGAGCAGTACTTC.

The CDR3 region is CASSPTVTNQPQHF. The CDR3 DNA reads TGTGCCAGCTCACCGACAGTTACCAATCAGCCCCAGCATTTT. The rearrangement joins TRBV18 to TRBJ1-5; D is perhaps TRBD1 (5 bases). The CDR3 totals 14 residues. Germline V gene data show CDR1 as KGHSH and CDR2 as LQKENI. Trimming removed 3 bases at V and 3 bases at J, with 9 bases between.